These T cell receptor beta chains were read from a single sample in a study of post-analysis software for immune sequencing data. One entry per CDR3 protein, called by TCRdb with MiXCR from the PCR reads. The sample carries 820,000 or so distinct CDR3 sequences, approximately 53% recorded once. Material for sequencing was blood. The source of these receptors is a girl under 18 with multiple sclerosis. CDR3s include the opening cysteine and the closing phenylalanine or tryptophan. D genes are given only for firm matches. Some rows have no size entry. The others give once, few or many, or a class for an expanded clone.

J gene	D gene	V gene	clone size	CDR3 DNA	CDR3 protein
TRBJ1-2	.	TRBV15	.	TGTGCCACCAGCAGAGAGGGGCTGGATGATGGCTACACCTTC	CATSREGLDDGYTF
TRBJ2-3	TRBD2	TRBV20-1	.	TGCAGTGCTAGAGTTAGACTAGCGGGAGGGCCTCAACCAGATACGCAGTATTTT	CSARVRLAGGPQPDTQYF
TRBJ2-3	.	TRBV14	few	TGTGCCAGCAGCCAAGGGCTAGGAGGTCCAGATACGCAGTATTTT	CASSQGLGGPDTQYF
TRBJ1-2	TRBD1	TRBV4-1	few	TGCGCCAGCAGCCAAACTGGGACAGTCAACTATGGCTACACCTTC	CASSQTGTVNYGYTF
TRBJ2-7	TRBD1	TRBV15	.	TGTGCCACCAGCAGAAACGCCGGGACAGATGACGAGCAGTACTTC	CATSRNAGTDDEQYF
TRBJ2-7	.	TRBV29-1	.	TGCAGCGTTGGGACCGAGGACTCCTACGAGCGGTACTTC	CSVGTEDSYERYF
TRBJ2-1	.	TRBV20-1	.	TGCAGTGCTGACGACAGATCCAACTACAATGAGCAGTTCTTC	CSADDRSNYNEQFF
TRBJ2-7	TRBD2	TRBV6-2/TRBV6-3	.	TGTGCCAGCAGCCCCCTACGGGCTAGCGGGAGGGCCCTCTACGAGCAGTACTTC	CASSPLRASGRALYEQYF
TRBJ2-5	TRBD2	TRBV15	.	TGTGCCACCAGCAAAGGGACTAGCGGACAAGAGACCCAGTACTTC	CATSKGTSGQETQYF
TRBJ2-1	TRBD2	TRBV29-1	.	TGCAGCGTTGATCCGTCGGCTAGCGGGGGGGATGAGCAGTTCTTC	CSVDPSASGGDEQFF
TRBJ2-7	TRBD1	TRBV29-1	.	TGCAGCGTTGGCTGGACAGGGGTAGGGGAGCAGTACTTC	CSVGWTGVGEQYF
TRBJ2-7	TRBD2	TRBV20-1	.	TGCAGTGCCGGGGGGGCCTCAAGTACCTACGAGCAGTACTTC	CSAGGASSTYEQYF
TRBJ2-1	TRBD2	TRBV20-1	.	TGCAGTGCTAACCGACTAGCGGGAGTTCTCTACAATGAGCAGTTCTTC	CSANRLAGVLYNEQFF
TRBJ2-5	TRBD1	TRBV20-1	few	TGCAGTGCTAGAGGGACAGGCCACCAAGAGACCCAGTACTTC	CSARGTGHQETQYF
TRBJ2-7	.	TRBV9	.	TGTGCCAGCAGCGTATCGTTAGGGTCCGATTGGTACGAGCAGTACTTC	CASSVSLGSDWYEQYF
TRBJ2-3	.	TRBV12-3/TRBV12-4	few	TGTGCCAGCAGTTTACCAGCCACAGATACGCAGTATTTT	CASSLPATDTQYF
TRBJ2-7	TRBD2	TRBV7-2	.	TGTGCCAGCAGCCCAAGGACTAGCGGGGGGGGTGTCTACGAGCAGTACTTC	CASSPRTSGGGVYEQYF
TRBJ2-5	TRBD2	TRBV3-1	.	TGTGCCAGCAGCAAGACTAGCGGGATTCAAGAGACCCAGTACTTC	CASSKTSGIQETQYF
TRBJ2-7	.	TRBV10-3	.	TGTGCCATCAGCTCCGGGACCACCTACGAGCAGTACTTC	CAISSGTTYEQYF
TRBJ2-1	.	TRBV20-1	.	TGCAGTGCTAGTAGAGGAGGCGCAAACAATGAGCAGTTCTTC	CSASRGGANNEQFF